This T cell receptor beta chain was documented in a study of T cell clonotyping in hematopoietic cell transplantation. Clones were read by immunoSEQ multiplex PCR, and TCRdb kept only the in-frame ones, dropping some. The sample has some 40,000 clones; approximately 94% are singletons. Germline assignment: CDR1 SQVTM and CDR2 ANQGSEA. CDR3 length equals 14 residues. Trimming took off 3 bases at V and 4 bases at J, with 14 bases between the two ends. This rearrangement joins TRBV29-1 to TRBJ2-3; the D gene is possibly TRBD2 (7 bases). The sequence was collected from a woman aged 45-65 years in good health. Some clones in this sample may be carry-over from other donors' samples. Sequencing input: peripheral blood mononuclear cells. The CDR3 coding sequence is TGCAGCGTTGAGGGGGGGCGTCGGGCAGATACGCAGTATTTT. Protein: CSVEGGRRADTQYF.